The 21 T cell receptor beta chains listed next were all sequenced from one sample in a study of control samples from healthy donors and cancer patients. Clones were read by immunoSEQ multiplex PCR, and TCRdb kept only the in-frame ones, dropping some. The sample records roughly 120,000 clones, approximately 90% being singletons. The sample comprised blood. The receptors originated from a man aged 50-59 years in good health.

V and J are TRBV9 and TRBJ2-7; the match to TRBD1 covers 8 bases. Unmatched junction bases numbered 19, after V lost 4 bases and J lost 7 bases. The CDR3 extends over 17 amino acids. Per germline, CDR1 SGDLS and CDR2 YYNGEE. The CDR3 loop is CASSPIPQGAGLREQYF. CDR3 bases: TGTGCCAGCAGCCCAATACCTCAGGGGGCGGGTCTGAGAGAGCAGTACTTC.

V is TRBV5-1 and J is TRBJ2-6; no definite D call. Trimming pared 3 bases from V and 0 bases from J, leaving 10 bases between. The V gene's germline CDR1 is SGHRS and CDR2 YFSETQ. The CDR3 sequence is 16 residues long. The DNA for the CDR3 is TGCGCCAGCAGCTGGGATGGAAGCTCTGGGGCCAACGTCCTGACTTTC. This gives the protein CASSWDGSSGANVLTF.

The chain recombines TRBV19 with TRBJ2-7; D remains ambiguous. This CDR3 has 14 residues. Looked up from germline, CDR1 is LNHDA and CDR2 is SQIVND (reference sequence). The V end lost 3 bases, the J end lost 6 bases, and 15 bases lay between the germline ends. CDR3 residues: CASSIRESDSEQYF. In DNA, the CDR3 is TGTGCCAGTAGTATTAGGGAATCTGACTCCGAGCAGTACTTC. The variable domain in full, completed from reference TRBV19 and TRBJ2-7, reads DGGITQSPKYLFRKEGQNVTLSCEQNLNHDAMYWYRQDPGQGLRLIYYSQIVNDFQKGDIAEGYSVSREKKESFPLTVTSAQKNPTAFYLCASSIRESDSEQYFGPGTRLTVT.

The chain is built from TRBV6-4 and TRBJ2-5, with unresolved D. In germline, CDR1 is MRHNA, CDR2 SNTAGT. Trimming shortened V by 10 bases and J by 5 bases, and 14 bases separated the two germline ends. This CDR3 region has 12 residues. DNA of the CDR3: TGTGCCAACAACTCTGCGACGGAGACCCAGTACTTC. It yields the protein CANNSATETQYF.

V is TRBV10-3 and J is TRBJ2-5; D assignment may be TRBD1 or TRBD2 (5 bases each). Deletions cut 4 bases from V and 1 base from J, with 16 bases between. This CDR3 has 16 residues. Germline assignment: CDR1 ENHRY and CDR2 SYGVKD. This CDR3 is CAISGGSRPGQETQYF. The CDR3 coding sequence is TGTGCCATCAGTGGGGGGAGCAGGCCGGGCCAAGAGACCCAGTACTTC.

The rearrangement links TRBV7-2 to TRBJ1-1, with D hard to call. Trimming left V 1 base short and J 7 bases short, with 10 bases between. The CDR3 consists of 13 residues. Per the germline V gene, CDR1 is SGHTA and CDR2 is FQGNSA. The CDR3 coding sequence is TGTGCCAGCAGCTTAGGGGTCTGGTTTGAAGCTTTCTTT. It specifies CASSLGVWFEAFF.

J is TRBJ2-3 and V is TRBV3-1 (or the pseudogene TRBV3-2); D gene unclear. The V end lost 2 bases, the J end lost 3 bases, and 6 bases lay between the germline ends. The CDR3 sequence is 13 residues long. The germline gives CDR1 LGHDT, CDR2 YNNKEL (reference sequence). The DNA for the CDR3 is TGTGCCAGCAGCCAACTTCTTACAGATACGCAGTATTTT. As protein: CASSQLLTDTQYF.

The chain uses TRBV28 and TRBJ1-2, with D unclear. Between the trimmed V and J ends, which lost 6 bases and 2 bases, there was a span of 19 bases. The germline V gene encodes CDR1 MDHEN and CDR2 SYDVKM. The CDR3 length is 16 residues. In DNA, the CDR3 is TGTGCCAGCAGCCGGCTTGACGGACTGGAAAACTATGGCTACACCTTC. This translates into CASSRLDGLENYGYTF.

The rearrangement links TRBV6-5 to TRBJ1-5; TRBD1 might be the D (5 bases). The ends were cut back, 6 bases at V and 6 bases at J, with 18 bases in the middle. CDR3 length equals 15 residues. Germline V gives CDR1 MNHEY, CDR2 SVGAGI. The CDR3 DNA is TGTGCCAGCAGCGAGTTAGGGCAGGGTAGTCAGCCCCAGCATTTT. Translation: CASSELGQGSQPQHF.

The genes are TRBV18 and TRBJ2-1; 9 nucleotides match TRBD1. The CDR3 is 17 amino acids. V lost 3 bases to trimming and J lost 7 bases; unmatched junction nucleotides: 13. Germline V CDR1 and CDR2: KGHSH, LQKENI. The CDR3 here is CASSPPGQGSLVNEQFF. The CDR3, as DNA: TGTGCCAGCTCACCTCCGGGACAGGGATCTCTAGTGAATGAGCAGTTCTTC.

The chain combines TRBV6-5 with TRBJ2-1, with a possible D match to TRBD2 (5 bases). Germline V gives CDR1 MNHEY, CDR2 SVGAGI. This CDR3 has 16 amino acids. Trimming took off 1 base at V and 7 bases at J, with 17 bases between the two ends. The CDR3 coding sequence is TGTGCCAGCAGTTACTTGGTAAACCCCCGAGGGAATGAGCAGTTCTTC. Its protein product is CASSYLVNPRGNEQFF.

The chain carries TRBV9 and TRBJ2-7, with no clear D. Germline CDR1 and CDR2: SGDLS and YYNGEE. The length of the CDR3 is 14 residues. The V and J ends lost 0 bases and 2 bases respectively, with 9 bases between them. DNA of the CDR3: TGTGCCAGCAGCGTAGAGAGTAACCCCTACGAGCAGTACTTC. Residues: CASSVESNPYEQYF.

The V call is TRBV7-9, the J call TRBJ2-3; D could derive from TRBD1 or TRBD2 (5 bases each). The V and J ends lost 1 base and 0 bases respectively, with 8 bases between them. Per the germline V gene, CDR1 is SEHNR and CDR2 is FQNEAQ (reference sequence). The CDR3 consists of 15 residues. CDR3 sequence: CASSLVEGSTDTQYF. CDR3 coding DNA: TGTGCCAGCAGCTTAGTAGAGGGGAGCACAGATACGCAGTATTTT. Full variable domain (outside the CDR3, taken from reference TRBV7-9 and TRBJ2-3): DTGVSQNPRHKITKRGQNVTFRCDPISEHNRLYWYRQTLGQGPEFLTYFQNEAQLEKSRLLSDRFSAERPKGSFSTLEIQRTEQGDSAMYLCASSLVEGSTDTQYFGPGTRLTVL.

This rearrangement joins TRBV13 to TRBJ1-1; 9 bases map to TRBD1. There are 15 residues in the CDR3. Germline V CDR1 and CDR2: PRHDT, FYEKMQ (reference sequence). V lost 5 bases to trimming and J lost 1 base; unmatched junction nucleotides: 5. CDR3 amino acids: CASSTRTGENTEAFF. The CDR3, as DNA: TGTGCCAGCAGCACAAGGACAGGGGAGAACACTGAAGCTTTCTTT.

This clone appeared a single time. The chain has TRBV1 and TRBJ1-5. TRBV1 is given as a pseudogene. The CDR3 is made up of 15 amino acids. CDR3 sequence (DNA): TGCACCAGCAGCCAAGTCCGGGGGGTAAAACAGCCCCAGCATTTT. Translation: CTSSQVRGVKQPQHF.

V and J are TRBV18 and TRBJ2-6; TRBD1 matches 9 bases. Germline CDR1 and CDR2: KGHSH and LQKENI. J lost 0 bases, V lost 6 bases, and 6 bases had no gene match. This CDR3 has 17 residues. In DNA form, the CDR3 reads TGTGCCAGCTCGCCGACAGGGGGGAGCTCTGGGGCCAACGTCCTGACTTTC. It translates to CASSPTGGSSGANVLTF.

Here the CDR3 reads CASSPFFSPPDTQYF. The DNA for the CDR3 is TGTGCCAGCAGCCCATTTTTTAGCCCGCCAGATACGCAGTATTTT. V usage is TRBV7-2 and J usage is TRBJ2-3; D gene unclear. V lost 5 bases and J lost 4, with 16 bases in between. The germline V gene encodes CDR1 SGHTA and CDR2 FQGNSA. CDR3 length: 15 residues.

The rearrangement links TRBV30 to TRBJ2-3; D is uncertain. This CDR3 contains 13 residues. Trimming removed 2 bases from V and 2 bases from J, with 8 bases in between. Per the germline V gene, CDR1 is GTSNPN and CDR2 is SVGIG (reference sequence). DNA of the CDR3: TGTGCCTGGAGTTTCACGGACACAGATACGCAGTATTTT. Its protein product is CAWSFTDTDTQYF.

The chain uses TRBV14 and TRBJ2-1; 8 nucleotides align to TRBD2. Per germline, CDR1 SGHDN and CDR2 FVKESK. The trim removed 7 bases at V and 0 bases at J, leaving 8 bases unmatched. There are 16 residues in the CDR3. The chain's CDR3 is CASTLIAGSSYNEQFF. For the CDR3, the DNA is TGTGCCAGCACCCTCATAGCGGGGAGCTCCTACAATGAGCAGTTCTTC.

The chain is built from TRBV24-1 and TRBJ2-7, with D perhaps TRBD1 or TRBD2 (5 bases each). Deletions cut 5 bases from V and 6 bases from J, with 16 bases between. Germline CDR1 is KGHDR and CDR2 is SFDVKD. The CDR3 loop spans 14 amino acids. The CDR3: CATSGGSTSLEQYF. CDR3 coding DNA: TGTGCCACCAGTGGGGGGTCCACTAGTCTCGAGCAGTACTTC.

The chain joins TRBV7-9 to TRBJ1-2; D possibly corresponds to TRBD1 (6 bases). The CDR3 is 14 residues long. The germline V and J ends were trimmed by 5 bases and 1 base, with 11 bases remaining between them. Germline values: CDR1 SEHNR, CDR2 FQNEAQ (reference sequence). The CDR3 nucleotides read TGTGCCAGCAGCAGGGGGAGCGATAACTATGGCTACACCTTC. It specifies CASSRGSDNYGYTF.